A single T cell receptor (beta chain) is shown here with its context. Its antigen is unknown. The data are from a study of human T cells and chemical hapten exposure. Time point denoted: patch test 1, 2 weeks after DPC sensitization. Treatment of the sample: therapeutic diphenylcyclopropenone sensitization with weekly scalp DPC. From germline, CDR1 is LGHNA and CDR2 YNFKEQ. This CDR3 contains 16 residues. The trim removed 4 bases at V and 1 base at J, leaving 9 bases unmatched. Individual cDNA molecules had unique molecular identifiers attached to them by the library. TCRdb recomputed calls from the RACE reads with MiXCR, one row per CDR3 protein. The data contain more than 55,000 distinct CDR3 sequences, 9.8% of them singletons. Study findings and constraints: TCRs above 1 in 1000 frequency did not change with DPC sensitization.

The chain has TRBV4-2 and TRBJ2-7, with 8 bases matching TRBD1. The sample consisted of whole blood, taken in connection with sensitization to the hapten diphenylcyclopropenone (DPC). The source of this sequence is a woman aged 40 to 50 with alopecia areata. Some clones in this sample may be carry-over from other donors' samples. For the CDR3, the DNA is TGTGCCAGCAGCCCTGTGGGACAGGACGGTTCCTACGAGCAGTACTTC. Amino acid sequence: CASSPVGQDGSYEQYF.